A single sample is the source of the 31 T cell receptor beta chains below, sequenced in a study of blood T cell repertoires in COVID-19. Libraries were prepared by immunoSEQ multiplex PCR; TCRdb keeps only in-frame clonotypes and omits some of them. Among about 120,000 clones listed, around 90% were seen once. Specimen: peripheral blood. Source of these receptors: a woman aged 55-70 years with COVID-19, enrolled during active disease.

The gene calls are TRBV6-1 and TRBJ2-6; D unresolved. Between the trimmed V and J ends, which lost 1 base and 4 bases, there was a span of 8 bases. Looked up from germline, CDR1 is MNHNS and CDR2 is SASEGT. This CDR3 comprises 15 residues. CDR3 sequence: CASSEVGEGANVLTF. DNA of the CDR3: TGTGCCAGCAGTGAAGTAGGAGAGGGGGCCAACGTCCTGACTTTC.

Only one count was recorded for this clone. The rearrangement joins TRBV12-3 or TRBV12-4 to TRBJ1-2; D unresolved. V was clipped by 2 bases and J by 4 bases, with 8 bases between them. CDR3 size: 13 residues. DNA for the CDR3: TGTGCCAGCAGTTTAACGGTTGGCTATGGCTACACCTTC. Its translation is CASSLTVGYGYTF.

V usage is TRBV4-3 and J usage is TRBJ2-1; 12 nucleotides match TRBD2. This CDR3 region has 17 residues. Losses at the gene ends were 0 bases for V and 8 bases for J; bases not matched to a gene: 8. CDR1 LGHNA and CDR2 YSLEER come from the germline V gene. CDR3 region: CASSQDRSSGGAHEQFF. Written as DNA, the CDR3 is TGCGCCAGCAGCCAAGATCGGTCTAGCGGGGGGGCCCATGAGCAGTTCTTC.

The rearrangement uses TRBV4-3 and TRBJ2-1; D is undetermined. With 0 bases removed from V and 4 bases from J, the gap between germline ends came to 10 bases. Germline assignment: CDR1 LGHNA and CDR2 YSLEER. The CDR3 has 15 amino acids. CDR3 bases: TGCGCCAGCAGCCAAGACCAGAAATCGTACAATGAGCAGTTCTTC. It codes for CASSQDQKSYNEQFF.

The chain combines TRBV7-6 with TRBJ1-5; D may be TRBD1 (6 bases). CDR3 length: 18 residues. Germline V CDR1 and CDR2: SGHVS, FNYEAQ. Trimming cost V 1 base and J 1 base, with 17 bases left between them. Written as DNA, the CDR3 is TGTGCCAGCAGCTTAGGTAGGAGAACAGGGATGAGCAATCAGCCCCAGCATTTT. Translation gives CASSLGRRTGMSNQPQHF.

The CDR3 region is CASSQEIAGAPGDTQYF. The CDR3, as DNA: TGCGCCAGCAGCCAAGAGATAGCGGGGGCCCCGGGAGATACGCAGTATTTT. The chain uses TRBV4-1 and TRBJ2-3; 9 positions match TRBD2. Germline CDR1 reads MGHRA; CDR2 reads YSYEKL. V lost 0 bases to trimming and J lost 5 bases; unmatched junction nucleotides: 9. The CDR3 loop spans 17 amino acids.

The rearrangement links TRBV4-1 to TRBJ1-5; TRBD1 aligns across 7 bases. This CDR3 has 15 residues. The germline CDR1 and CDR2 sequences are MGHRA and YSYEKL. The junction had 3 bases not matched to a gene; V was cut back by 2 bases and J by 2 bases. The CDR3 coding sequence is TGCGCCAGCAGCCAATTCACAGGGGGCAATCAGCCCCAGCATTTT. This gives the protein CASSQFTGGNQPQHF.

The rearrangement links TRBV7-9 to TRBJ2-1, with TRBD1 identical over 7 bases. This CDR3 comprises 14 residues. CDR1 is SEHNR and CDR2 is FQNEAQ in the germline V gene (reference sequence). Trimming at V came to 3 bases and at J to 3 bases, leaving 2 bases not matched to a gene. CDR3 sequence: CASSFAGGYNEQFF. The DNA for the CDR3 is TGTGCCAGCAGCTTCGCAGGGGGCTACAATGAGCAGTTCTTC. The entire variable domain, with the rest obtained from reference TRBV7-9 and TRBJ2-1, is as follows: DTGVSQNPRHKITKRGQNVTFRCDPISEHNRLYWYRQTLGQGPEFLTYFQNEAQLEKSRLLSDRFSAERPKGSFSTLEIQRTEQGDSAMYLCASSFAGGYNEQFFGPGTRLTVL.

The chain is built from TRBV18 and TRBJ1-6, with D possibly matching TRBD1 (5 bases). V dropped 2 bases and J dropped 3 bases, with 11 bases sitting between them. Germline values: CDR1 KGHSH, CDR2 LQKENI. CDR3 length equals 16 residues. In DNA, the CDR3 is TGTGCCAGCTCACCATCAGCAGGGTTCTATAATTCACCCCTCCACTTT. It translates to CASSPSAGFYNSPLHF.

V is TRBV20-1 and J is TRBJ2-1, with D perhaps matching TRBD2 (7 bases). The germline V gene has CDR1 DFQATT and CDR2 SNEGSKA (reference sequence). V was pared by 5 bases and J by 2 bases, with 13 bases between. CDR3 length equals 14 residues. The CDR3 DNA reads TGCAGTGCTCGTGGGGGGGGGCCCTACAATGAGCAGTTCTTC. Amino acids: CSARGGGPYNEQFF.

J is TRBJ1-2 and V is TRBV6-6; possibly TRBD1 for D (5 bases). The CDR3 consists of 16 residues. Germline assignment: CDR1 MNHNY and CDR2 SVGAGI (reference sequence). With 0 bases removed from V and 3 bases from J, the gap between germline ends came to 14 bases. The CDR3 DNA reads as TGTGCCAGCAGTTACTCGGCCAGAACCAGGGACTATGGCTACACCTTC. This sequence encodes CASSYSARTRDYGYTF.

The V call is TRBV5-6, the J call TRBJ2-5, with D maybe TRBD2 (6 bases). V lost 4 bases, J lost 5 bases, and 15 bases lay in between. Germline assignment: CDR1 SGHDT and CDR2 YYEEEE. This CDR3 contains 14 residues. The CDR3 reads CASSRDGGWETQYF. The CDR3 DNA follows: TGTGCCAGCAGCCGGGACGGAGGGTGGGAGACCCAGTACTTC.

CDR3 coding DNA: TGCAGCGTCGAGCGGGGGGAAAACACAGATACGCAGTATTTT. This codes for CSVERGENTDTQYF. The rearrangement joins TRBV29-1 to TRBJ2-3, with 9 bases fitting TRBD2. V shed 6 bases and J 2 bases; nucleotides not matched to a gene: 6. The germline gives CDR1 SQVTM, CDR2 ANQGSEA. CDR3 length: 14 amino acids.

The chain is built from TRBV6-2 or TRBV6-3 and TRBJ1-4, with D possibly TRBD1 on 6 matching bases. The germline V gene has CDR1 MNHEY and CDR2 SVGEGT. V gave up 2 bases and J gave up 5 bases, with 9 bases separating them. The CDR3 loop spans 14 amino acids. This CDR3 reads CASSYRTANEKLFF. CDR3 DNA: TGTGCCAGCAGTTACCGGACAGCAAATGAAAAACTGTTTTTT.

V and J are TRBV18 and TRBJ2-7, with TRBD1 matching 10 bases. The trim removed 5 bases at V and 0 bases at J, leaving 4 bases unmatched. Germline values: CDR1 KGHSH, CDR2 LQKENI. This CDR3 spans 15 amino acids. CDR3 nucleotides: TGTGCCAGCTCAACAAGGACAGGGGGCTCCTACGAGCAGTACTTC. Protein: CASSTRTGGSYEQYF.

This rearrangement joins TRBV5-1 to TRBJ2-4; D possibly corresponds to TRBD1 (6 bases). V was shortened by 3 bases and J by 6 bases, with 7 bases between the two germline ends. Germline V lookup: CDR1 SGHRS, CDR2 YFSETQ. This CDR3 spans 12 amino acids. The CDR3 sequence: CASSSQGNIQYF. CDR3 sequence (DNA): TGCGCCAGCAGCTCACAGGGAAACATTCAGTACTTC.

The chain is built from TRBV10-3 and TRBJ1-5; perhaps TRBD1 as D (5 bases). The CDR3 consists of 14 residues. Trimming cost V 8 bases and J 5 bases, with 16 bases left between them. The germline gives CDR1 ENHRY, CDR2 SYGVKD. CDR3 loop: CAIGRGRDDQPQHF. For the CDR3, the DNA is TGTGCCATCGGCCGCGGCAGGGATGATCAGCCCCAGCATTTT.

J is TRBJ2-2 and V is TRBV2; D gene unclear. This CDR3 contains 14 residues. Germline lookup yields CDR1 SNHLY and CDR2 FYNNEI. V lost 7 bases and J lost 5, with 14 bases in between. DNA of the CDR3: TGTGCCAGCAAGGCACCAGCGATGACCGGGGAGCTGTTTTTT. Translation: CASKAPAMTGELFF.

This chain uses TRBV5-1 with TRBJ1-2; TRBD1 matches at 10 bases. CDR3 size: 20 residues. The junction had 18 bases not matched to a gene; V was cut back by 0 bases and J by 4 bases. Germline CDR1 is SGHRS and CDR2 is YFSETQ. CDR3 in DNA: TGCGCCAGCAGCTTGGTTCGGACGATAAACGACAGGGGGCGAATCTATGGCTACACCTTC. Residues: CASSLVRTINDRGRIYGYTF.

V and J are TRBV7-2 and TRBJ1-1, with 11 bases matching TRBD1. The CDR3 extends over 16 amino acids. From germline, CDR1 is SGHTA and CDR2 FQGNSA. Germline trimming cut 5 bases from V and 8 bases from J; bases unmatched to any gene: 13. CDR3 DNA: TGTGCCAGCAGCCCCGGGGGGACAGGGGGGTCTTCCGAAGCTTTCTTT. Protein sequence: CASSPGGTGGSSEAFF.

CDR3 in amino acids: CASSLDFGRGYYGYTF. The DNA for the CDR3 is TGTGCCAGCAGCTTAGATTTCGGCAGGGGCTACTATGGCTACACCTTC. This chain connects TRBV11-2 to TRBJ1-2; possible D gene TRBD1, 6 bases. CDR1 is SGHAT and CDR2 is FQNNGV in the germline V gene. CDR3 size: 16 residues. The ends were cut back, 0 bases at V and 3 bases at J, with 14 bases in the middle. Supplemented by reference TRBV11-2 and TRBJ1-2, the full variable domain reads EAGVAQSPRYKIIEKRQSVAFWCNPISGHATLYWYQQILGQGPKLLIQFQNNGVVDDSQLPKDRFSAERLKGVDSTLKIQPAKLEDSAVYLCASSLDFGRGYYGYTFGSGTRLTVV.

With respect to this clone: The junction departs from the called germline gene at one end, perhaps through a read error. V is TRBV29-1 and J is TRBJ2-1, with 7 bases matching TRBD1. This CDR3 is 13 amino acids long. From germline, CDR1 is SQVTM and CDR2 ANQGSEA. The CDR3 here is CSVEGTAKGEQFF. The CDR3 DNA is TGCAGCGTCGAAGGGACAGCAAAAGGGGAGCAGTTCTTC.

This rearrangement joins TRBV18 to TRBJ2-5, with TRBD1 matching 7 bases. Germline loops: CDR1 KGHSH, CDR2 LQKENI. V was clipped by 3 bases and J by 2 bases; unmatched bases: 6. This CDR3 has 15 amino acids. The CDR3 DNA reads as TGTGCCAGCTCACCGGCCAGGACAGGACAAGAGACCCAGTACTTC. Translated, it gives CASSPARTGQETQYF.

The rearrangement joins TRBV6-6 to TRBJ2-1; the match to TRBD1 covers 10 bases. V lost 5 bases, J lost 3 bases, and 10 bases stayed unmatched. CDR1 is MNHNY and CDR2 is SVGAGI in the germline V gene (reference sequence). The CDR3 extends over 17 amino acids. DNA of the CDR3: TGTGCCAGCAGTCCAGGTTTCGGGACAGGGGTCTACAATGAGCAGTTCTTC. Translated: CASSPGFGTGVYNEQFF.

This chain uses TRBV19 with TRBJ1-5; possibly TRBD1 for D (5 bases). Trimming pared 2 bases from V and 0 bases from J, leaving 14 bases between. The length of the CDR3 is 17 residues. CDR1 is LNHDA, CDR2 SQIVND, per germline (reference sequence). The CDR3 protein is CASSISRQLNSNQPQHF. DNA of the CDR3: TGTGCCAGTAGTATAAGCAGACAGCTCAATAGCAATCAGCCCCAGCATTTT.

The V call is TRBV5-5, the J call TRBJ2-7; 11 bases are shared with TRBD1. CDR3 length: 15 residues. Germline trimming cut 5 bases from V and 1 base from J; bases unmatched to any gene: 5. Germline CDR1 is SGHKS and CDR2 is YYEKEE (reference sequence). The CDR3 loop reads CASSYGQGASYEQYF. For the CDR3, the DNA is TGTGCCAGCAGTTACGGACAGGGGGCATCCTACGAGCAGTACTTC. The full variable domain, in which reference TRBV5-5 and TRBJ2-7 provide the parts outside the CDR3, is DAGVTQSPTHLIKTRGQQVTLRCSPISGHKSVSWYQQVLGQGPQFIFQYYEKEERGRGNFPDRFSARQFPNYSSELNVNALLLGDSALYLCASSYGQGASYEQYFGPGTRLTVT.

The chain uses TRBV7-9 and TRBJ1-2, with 11 bases aligning to TRBD1. The CDR3 runs 15 residues. With V trimmed by 5 bases and J by 8 bases, 10 bases remained unmatched. The germline gives CDR1 SEHNR, CDR2 FQNEAQ (reference sequence). Here the CDR3 DNA reads TGTGCCAGCAGCGGTCGGGACAGGGGGAAAAACGGCTACACCTTC. It encodes CASSGRDRGKNGYTF.

The CDR3 is CASSLDSPNTEAFF. DNA for the CDR3: TGCGCCAGCAGCTTGGACAGTCCGAACACTGAAGCTTTCTTT. The chain is built from TRBV5-1 and TRBJ1-1; D ambiguous. Germline loops: CDR1 SGHRS, CDR2 YFSETQ. The CDR3 is 14 residues long. V shed 0 bases and J shed 1 base, with 7 bases lying between them.

The CDR3 bases are TGTGCCAGCAGCTTAGAGGGGATCGTAAAATATGGCTACACCTTC. As protein: CASSLEGIVKYGYTF. The chain links TRBV7-2 to TRBJ1-2, with D perhaps matching TRBD1 (5 bases). This CDR3 is built from 15 residues. With 1 base removed from V and 5 bases from J, the gap between germline ends came to 14 bases. Per the germline V gene, CDR1 is SGHTA and CDR2 is FQGNSA.

This clone was seen just once. V usage is TRBV5-1 and J usage is TRBJ1-5, with D tentatively TRBD1 (5 bases). With 4 bases removed from V and 7 bases from J, the gap between germline ends came to 21 bases. This CDR3 has 16 residues. CDR1 and CDR2 (germline): SGHRS, YFSETQ. The CDR3 sequence: CASSAPRQGKGQPQHF. The CDR3 region has the DNA TGCGCCAGCAGCGCGCCCCGTCAGGGAAAAGGACAGCCCCAGCATTTT.

V and J are TRBV6-5 and TRBJ2-1, with D uncertain. The CDR3 extends over 14 amino acids. Germline V lookup: CDR1 MNHEY, CDR2 SVGAGI. Trimming shortened V by 2 bases and J by 4 bases, and 9 bases separated the two germline ends. The CDR3 region has the DNA TGTGCCAGCAGTTACAGTAACGGGTACAATGAGCAGTTCTTC. Translation: CASSYSNGYNEQFF.